These T cell receptor beta chains were read from a single sample in a study of PD-L1 blockade in urothelial cancer. The data were produced by immunoSEQ multiplex PCR, yet TCRdb's version contains in-frame clones alone and is incomplete. The table has 85,000 to 90,000 clones, roughly 90% seen once. The sample in question was PBMCs, obtained around atezolizumab (anti-PD-L1) treatment. These TCRs come from an elderly woman with urothelial cancer. Both conserved end residues are part of each CDR3. A D gene is named only where the DNA matches it firmly. Clone size is given for some rows only: seen once, a few or many times, or a class if the clone is expanded.

d_gene	v_gene	j_gene	abundance	CDR3aa	CDR3nt
TRBD1	TRBV2	TRBJ1-5	-	CASSSYYRPGQGQPQHF	TGTGCCAGCAGTTCGTATTACCGCCCTGGACAGGGGCAGCCCCAGCATTTT
-	TRBV13	TRBJ2-6	-	CASSLGPFAGSAAGANVLTF	TGTGCCAGCAGCTTAGGTCCTTTCGCAGGGTCGGCTGCTGGGGCCAACGTCCTGACTTTC
TRBD2	TRBV7-9	TRBJ2-1	-	CASSSWGGLAGVHEQFF	TGTGCCAGCAGCTCCTGGGGGGGACTAGCGGGAGTCCATGAGCAGTTCTTC
-	TRBV27	TRBJ2-3	-	CAAGGGQYTDTQYF	TGTGCCGCCGGCGGGGGCCAATACACAGATACGCAGTATTTT
-	TRBV5-5	TRBJ1-5	once	CASSLEGQAHQPQHF	TGTGCCAGCAGCTTGGAGGGACAAGCACATCAGCCCCAGCATTTT
-	TRBV18	TRBJ1-5	-	CASSQGKGNQPQHF	TGTGCCAGCTCACAGGGGAAGGGCAATCAGCCCCAGCATTTT
-	TRBV28	TRBJ1-3	-	CASSPPSSGNTIYF	TGTGCCAGCAGTCCCCCTTCCTCTGGAAACACCATATATTTT
TRBD1	TRBV4-1	TRBJ2-3	-	CASSHPGTGTRDTQYF	TGCGCCAGCAGCCATCCCGGGACAGGCACACGCGATACGCAGTATTTT
TRBD1	TRBV10-3	TRBJ2-7	-	CAISITGTGVGDLIYEQYF	TGTGCCATCAGTATAACCGGGACAGGGGTTGGAGACTTAATCTACGAGCAGTACTTC
TRBD2	TRBV2	TRBJ2-1	-	CASSEVAGKNNEQFF	TGTGCCAGCAGTGAGGTAGCGGGGAAAAACAATGAGCAGTTCTTC
TRBD2	TRBV7-8	TRBJ2-3	-	CASRNGASGIVDTQYF	TGTGCCAGCCGAAATGGGGCTAGCGGGATTGTAGATACGCAGTATTTT
TRBD1	TRBV6-1	TRBJ1-2	-	CASSAGTGGYYGYTF	TGTGCCAGCAGTGCGGGGACAGGGGGCTACTATGGCTACACCTTC
-	TRBV2	TRBJ1-2	once	CASSEARGSSTF	TGTGCCAGCAGTGAAGCTCGGGGGTCCAGCACCTTC
-	TRBV19	TRBJ2-5	-	CASSIDLRETQYF	TGTGCCAGTAGTATAGATCTGAGGGAGACCCAGTACTTC
TRBD2	TRBV5-4	TRBJ2-5	-	CASSSQILAGQETQYF	TGTGCCAGCAGCTCACAGATTCTAGCGGGACAAGAGACCCAGTACTTC
TRBD1	TRBV28	TRBJ1-5	-	CASIIGTGGQPQHF	TGTGCCAGCATCATTGGGACAGGGGGTCAGCCCCAGCATTTT
TRBD2	TRBV4-2	TRBJ2-4	-	CASSPAGADKNIQYF	TGTGCCAGCAGCCCAGCGGGAGCCGACAAAAACATTCAGTACTTC
-	TRBV5-8	TRBJ1-4	-	CASSLGTGRDEKLFF	TGTGCCAGCAGCTTGGGTACAGGGAGGGATGAAAAACTGTTTTTT
-	TRBV11-2	TRBJ1-5	-	CASSQRRGGGNQPQHF	TGTGCCAGCAGCCAACGGAGGGGAGGCGGCAATCAGCCCCAGCATTTT